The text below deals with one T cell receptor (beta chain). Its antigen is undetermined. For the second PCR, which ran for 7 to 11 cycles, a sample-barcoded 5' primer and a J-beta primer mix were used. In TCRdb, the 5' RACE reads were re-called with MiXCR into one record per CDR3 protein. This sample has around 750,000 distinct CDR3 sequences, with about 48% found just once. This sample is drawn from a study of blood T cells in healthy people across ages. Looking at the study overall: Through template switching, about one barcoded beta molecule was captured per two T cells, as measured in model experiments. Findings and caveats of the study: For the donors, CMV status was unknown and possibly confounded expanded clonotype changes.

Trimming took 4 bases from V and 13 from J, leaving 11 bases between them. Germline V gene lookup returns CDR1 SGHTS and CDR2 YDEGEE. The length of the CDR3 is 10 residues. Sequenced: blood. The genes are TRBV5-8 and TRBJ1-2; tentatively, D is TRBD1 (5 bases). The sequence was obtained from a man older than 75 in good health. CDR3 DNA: TGTGCCAGCAGCGAACAAGGGGTCACCTTC. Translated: CASSEQGVTF.